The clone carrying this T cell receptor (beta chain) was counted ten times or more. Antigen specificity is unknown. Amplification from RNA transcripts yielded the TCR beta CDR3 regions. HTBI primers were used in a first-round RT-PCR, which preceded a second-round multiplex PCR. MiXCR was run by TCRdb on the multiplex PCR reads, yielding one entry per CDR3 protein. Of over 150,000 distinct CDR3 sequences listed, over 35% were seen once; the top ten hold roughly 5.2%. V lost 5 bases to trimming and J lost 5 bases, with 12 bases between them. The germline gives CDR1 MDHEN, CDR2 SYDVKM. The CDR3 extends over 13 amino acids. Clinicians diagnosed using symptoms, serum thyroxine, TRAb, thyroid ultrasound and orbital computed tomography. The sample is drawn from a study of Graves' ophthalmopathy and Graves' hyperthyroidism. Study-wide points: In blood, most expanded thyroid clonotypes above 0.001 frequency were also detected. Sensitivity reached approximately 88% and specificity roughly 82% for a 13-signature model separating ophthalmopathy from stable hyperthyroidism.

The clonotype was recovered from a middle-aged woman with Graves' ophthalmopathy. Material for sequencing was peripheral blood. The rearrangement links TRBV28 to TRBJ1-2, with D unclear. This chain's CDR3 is CASSPGGGYGYTF. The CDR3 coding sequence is TGTGCCAGCAGTCCCGGTGGAGGGTATGGCTACACCTTC.